This is a list of T cell receptor beta chains from one sample in a study of T cells after yellow fever vaccination. Each CDR3 protein is one row after TCRdb ran MiXCR on the 5' RACE reads. The sample contains a few hundred thousand distinct CDR3 sequences, about 7.8% of which appear only once. This specimen consisted of PBMCs, obtained around 45 days after the first yellow fever vaccination. The receptors here all came from a man between 18 and 35 years old who received the YFV17D yellow fever vaccine. Both conserved end residues are part of each CDR3. D genes are given only for firm matches. For some rows the clone size is stated as once, few or many, or as a class when expanded; others skip it.

D gene	CDR3 length	V gene	clone size	J gene	CDR3 protein	CDR3 DNA
NA	14	TRBV20-1	few	TRBJ2-3	CSASPGHTTDTQYF	TGCAGTGCTAGCCCGGGACATACCACAGATACGCAGTATTTT
NA	16	TRBV4-3	many	TRBJ1-6	CASSQDLRTDGSPLHF	TGCGCCAGCAGCCAAGATCTGAGGACCGACGGTTCACCCCTCCACTTT
TRBD1	16	TRBV5-1	few	TRBJ1-1	CASSPRDRGLNTEAFF	TGCGCCAGCAGCCCGCGGGACAGGGGGCTGAACACTGAAGCTTTCTTT
TRBD2	19	TRBV7-3	NA	TRBJ2-6	CPSSLYGGLGVSGANVLTF	TGTCCCAGCAGCTTATACGGGGGACTAGGGGTCTCTGGGGCCAACGTCCTGACTTTC
NA	14	TRBV5-5	few	TRBJ1-6	CASSFSAEDSPLHF	TGTGCCAGCAGCTTCTCGGCCGAGGATTCACCCCTCCACTTT
NA	14	TRBV2	NA	TRBJ2-5	CASSENLAQETQYF	TGTGCCAGCAGTGAAAACTTAGCCCAAGAGACCCAGTACTTC
NA	15	TRBV4-2	few	TRBJ2-1	CASSTWTTPENEQFF	TGTGCCAGCAGCACCTGGACTACCCCGGAGAATGAGCAGTTCTTC
NA	12	TRBV7-9	NA	TRBJ2-7	CASSADYYEQYF	TGTGCCAGCAGCGCAGATTACTACGAGCAGTACTTC
TRBD2	17	TRBV7-4	NA	TRBJ2-3	CASWGRLAGGLKDTQYF	TGTGCCTCCTGGGGGCGACTAGCGGGGGGGCTTAAAGATACGCAGTATTTT
NA	14	TRBV6-1	NA	TRBJ1-5	CASSRDIGNQPQHF	TGTGCCAGCAGTAGGGACATCGGCAATCAGCCCCAGCATTTT
TRBD2	14	TRBV7-2	few	TRBJ2-5	CASSSGLARETQYF	TGTGCCAGCAGCTCTGGACTAGCGAGGGAGACCCAGTACTTC
TRBD1	14	TRBV2	NA	TRBJ2-2	CASSTGGAGGELFF	TGTGCCAGCAGCACAGGGGGCGCGGGCGGGGAGCTGTTTTTT
NA	13	TRBV4-1	NA	TRBJ2-5	CASSQDPARTQYF	TGCGCCAGCAGCCAAGATCCGGCCAGGACCCAGTACTTC
NA	15	TRBV5-1	NA	TRBJ1-1	CASSPRPKADTEAFF	TGCGCCAGCAGCCCCCGTCCCAAAGCGGACACTGAAGCTTTCTTT
NA	14	TRBV5-1	few	TRBJ1-4	CASSLDSGLGKLFF	TGCGCCAGCAGCTTGGACTCGGGTCTCGGAAAACTGTTTTTT
NA	18	TRBV6-2/TRBV6-3	few	TRBJ2-3	CASSGPGHLIASTDTQYF	TGTGCCAGCAGCGGCCCGGGACACCTAATCGCTAGCACAGATACGCAGTATTTT
TRBD1	15	TRBV19	NA	TRBJ2-2	CASTKQGSPTGELFF	TGTGCCAGTACTAAACAGGGGTCTCCCACCGGGGAGCTGTTTTTT
NA	15	TRBV4-3	few	TRBJ2-3	CASSLSPRATDTQYF	TGCGCCAGCAGCCTCTCGCCCCGCGCGACAGATACGCAGTATTTT
NA	12	TRBV6-5	many	TRBJ2-5	CASRGGRETQYF	TGTGCCAGCAGAGGGGGTAGAGAGACCCAGTACTTC
NA	16	TRBV7-9	many	TRBJ2-7	CASSPDRRKATYEQYF	TGTGCCAGCAGCCCCGATCGTCGCAAAGCGACCTACGAGCAGTACTTC
NA	16	TRBV28	few	TRBJ1-6	CASSLGRSSYNSPLHF	TGTGCCAGCAGTTTAGGTCGAAGCTCCTATAATTCACCCCTCCACTTT
NA	16	TRBV20-1	NA	TRBJ1-1	CSAREKGRKSETEAFF	TGCAGTGCTAGAGAGAAGGGGAGGAAGTCCGAAACTGAAGCTTTCTTT
NA	15	TRBV5-1	many	TRBJ1-1	CASSPSGRSETEAFF	TGCGCCAGCAGCCCCTCGGGAAGGAGCGAGACTGAAGCTTTCTTT
NA	16	TRBV7-3	NA	TRBJ2-7	CASSFFRVTHAYEQYF	TGTGCCAGCAGCTTTTTCAGGGTCACCCACGCCTACGAGCAGTACTTC
NA	15	TRBV7-3	few	TRBJ2-3	CASSLNREVADTQYF	TGTGCCAGCAGCTTAAACAGGGAGGTCGCAGATACGCAGTATTTT
NA	11	TRBV6-5	many	TRBJ2-2	CASRRTGELFF	TGTGCCAGCAGGCGAACCGGGGAGCTGTTTTTT
TRBD2	15	TRBV6-1	many	TRBJ2-7	CASMEPSGGNYEQYF	TGTGCCAGCATGGAGCCCAGCGGGGGGAACTACGAGCAGTACTTC
TRBD1	14	TRBV7-2	many	TRBJ2-4	CASSPPGTGHIQYF	TGTGCCAGCAGCCCACCGGGGACAGGTCATATTCAGTACTTC
TRBD1	16	TRBV2	few	TRBJ2-5	CASTLGQGFNQETQYF	TGTGCCAGCACTTTGGGACAGGGCTTTAACCAAGAGACCCAGTACTTC
NA	15	TRBV12-3/TRBV12-4	few	TRBJ2-4	CASSQDVGAKNIQYF	TGTGCCAGCAGTCAGGACGTAGGAGCCAAAAACATTCAGTACTTC
NA	12	TRBV30	NA	TRBJ2-1	CAWSPLYNEQFF	TGTGCCTGGAGTCCCCTTTACAATGAGCAGTTCTTC
TRBD1	17	TRBV25-1	NA	TRBJ2-3	CASSEPYRGPGSDTQYF	TGTGCCAGCAGTGAACCCTACAGGGGCCCCGGGTCCGATACGCAGTATTTT
TRBD1	14	TRBV12-3/TRBV12-4	few	TRBJ2-3	CASSLMTGADTQYF	TGTGCCAGCAGCCTAATGACAGGGGCCGATACGCAGTATTTT